This T cell receptor beta chain was found in a study of blood T cell repertoires in COVID-19. This CDR3 contains 18 residues. Profiled with immunoSEQ multiplex PCR; TCRdb holds only in-frame clones, not every one. The sample consists of more than 140,000 clones, 65% to 90% of them appearing once. The sequenced sample consisted of peripheral blood. This clonotype originated in a woman aged 50 to 60 in a cohort sampled during active or convalescent COVID-19. The V gene is TRBV21-1, the J gene TRBJ1-4; the table's D call, TRBD1, was not checked against the DNA. TRBV21-1 is described as a pseudogene. The DNA for the CDR3 is TGTGCCAGCAGCCCCTTGGGGCCCGCCGAGATTACTAATGAAAAACTGTTTTTT. This codes for CASSPLGPAEITNEKLFF.